The sequence of this T cell receptor beta chain was determined in a study of shared clonotypes between healthy human individuals. Study-level background: Participating donors consisted of two women and a few men aged 18 to 49. Each donor had three CD4 naive, three CD4 memory, two CD8 naive and one CD8 memory plate. Notes on the study in general: Relative to memory subsets, naive subsets generally showed larger estimated richness. Unshared clonotypes carried lower generation probabilities than those common to all four donors.

This CDR3 contains 15 residues. Looked up from germline, CDR1 is LNHNV and CDR2 is YYDKDF (reference sequence). With 0 bases removed from V and 5 bases from J, the gap between germline ends came to 11 bases. TCRdb's copy holds only in-frame clones and misses some; the assay was immunoSEQ multiplex PCR. This table has more than 2,000,000 clones, roughly 93% appearing once. Of note for this clone: Its antigen is still unknown.

The J gene is TRBJ2-1, the V gene TRBV15, with D possibly called TRBD1 or TRBD2 (5 bases each). Input material: naive CD4+ T cells from PBMCs. Subset in this sample: CD45RA+ positively selected. The origin of this receptor is a young man in good health. Some clones in this sample may be carry-over from other donors' samples. CDR3 protein: CATSRDRDGHNEQFF. The CDR3 nucleotides read TGTGCCACCAGCAGAGACCGGGACGGACACAATGAGCAGTTCTTC.